This T cell receptor beta chain stems from a study of beta chain features in type 1 diabetes. Study-wide points: For Type 1 diabetes patients, all four CD4+ subsets carried TCRB CDR3s that were moderately but significantly shorter.

Expressed TCRB transcripts were sequenced after all isolated RNA was converted to cDNA. Sequenced by immunoSEQ multiplex PCR; TCRdb stores in-frame clones only, minus some. The sample carries 200,000 to 300,000 clones, roughly 22% recorded once. Comment on this clone: Its antigen is unidentified.

The specimen sequenced was naive CD4+ T cells from blood. The source is a middle-aged woman with type 1 diabetes.

The CDR3 reads CASRSGQGTSPLHF. The CDR3 DNA reads TGTGCCAGCAGATCGGGACAGGGGACTTCACCCCTCCACTTT. The rearrangement uses TRBV28 and TRBJ1-6, with TRBD1 matching 10 bases. CDR1 and CDR2 (germline): MDHEN, SYDVKM. The CDR3 is 14 residues long. The J segment lost 9 bases and the V segment lost 6 bases, leaving 5 bases of the junction unmatched.